This TCR beta chain was retrieved from a study of blood T cell repertoires in COVID-19. Looking at the study overall: Collection of acute and convalescent COVID-19 samples took place in the United States, Italy and Spain. In each case, the material was cDNA or gDNA derived from T cells, B-cell-depleted T cells, or PBMCs.

Methods used by the authors: Amplification of reference gene primers provided the estimated nucleated cell counts. Assay: immunoSEQ multiplex PCR; the TCRdb copy retains only in-frame clones and omits some. The V and J calls and clone size were taken over from that table, and D and trimming were inferred from the DNA. The sample lists some 70,000 clones; roughly three quarters were seen once. The V end lost 4 bases, the J end lost 6 bases, and 16 bases lay between the germline ends. The CDR3 loop spans 14 amino acids. Germline V lookup: CDR1 SGHRS, CDR2 YFSETQ. Sequencing was performed on peripheral blood. V is TRBV5-1 and J is TRBJ2-5, with a possible D match to TRBD2 (6 bases). The origin of this receptor is a woman in her fifties or sixties with acute or convalescent COVID-19. The CDR3 DNA is TGCGCCAGCAGCGTCGTTGATGCGGGGCAGACCCAGTACTTC. Encoded protein: CASSVVDAGQTQYF.